Only a few counts were recorded for the clone carrying this T cell receptor (beta chain). Its specificity is unknown. The source of the sample is a study of blood T cells in healthy people across ages. Study-wide results and limits: Estimated diversity, derived from one million T cells, was regarded as an underestimate. Percentage of naive T cells showed a strong correlation with TCR beta diversity.

For the second PCR, which ran for about 6 to 12 cycles, a sample-barcoded 5' primer and a J-beta primer mix were used. Through a template-switch adaptor with 12 random nucleotides, each cDNA molecule received a tag. Individual samples furnished no less than 3 million CDR3-containing paired-end reads apiece. TCRdb used MiXCR to reprocess the 5' RACE reads, holding one entry per CDR3 protein. The sample shows 910,000 or so distinct CDR3 sequences, just over 50% of them seen only once. The CDR3 is 13 amino acids. Germline CDR1 DFQATT, CDR2 SNEGSKA (reference sequence). The V gene lost 6 bases and the J gene lost 4 bases, with 15 bases spanning the gap.

The receptor was derived from a woman aged 60-70 years in good health. Specimen: blood. V is TRBV20-1 and J is TRBJ1-1, with D perhaps TRBD1 (6 bases). The CDR3 bases are TGCAGTGCCACTATTAACAGGGCCACTGAAGCTTTCTTT. As protein: CSATINRATEAFF.